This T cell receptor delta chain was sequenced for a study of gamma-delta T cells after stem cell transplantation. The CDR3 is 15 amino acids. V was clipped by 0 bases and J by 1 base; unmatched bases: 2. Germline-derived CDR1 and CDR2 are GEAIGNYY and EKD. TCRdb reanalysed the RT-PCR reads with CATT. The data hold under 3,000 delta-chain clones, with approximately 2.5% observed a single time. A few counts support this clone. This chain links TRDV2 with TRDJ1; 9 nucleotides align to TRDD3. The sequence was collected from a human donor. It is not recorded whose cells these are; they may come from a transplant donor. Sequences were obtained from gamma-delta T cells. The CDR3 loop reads CACDTVGIRTDKLIF. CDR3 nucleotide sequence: TGTGCCTGTGACACCGTGGGGATACGCACCGATAAACTCATCTTT.